The 17 T cell receptor beta chains presented below share a single source sample, sequenced in a study of blood T cell repertoires in COVID-19. TCRdb's table, derived via immunoSEQ multiplex PCR, lists solely in-frame clones and lacks some. Among about 46,000 clones listed, around nine tenths were seen once. Sequencing was done on a sample of peripheral blood. The receptor set was obtained from a man between 65 and 85 years old with active COVID-19.

The chain combines TRBV6-5 with TRBJ1-3, with D perhaps TRBD1 (5 bases). The CDR3 runs to 15 residues. V gave up 0 bases and J gave up 4 bases, with 10 bases separating them. Germline V gene data show CDR1 as MNHEY and CDR2 as SVGAGI. The CDR3 bases are TGTGCCAGCAGTTACTCAAGGGGCGAGGGAAACACCATATATTTT. It specifies CASSYSRGEGNTIYF.

The chain couples TRBV5-6 to TRBJ2-7; the match to TRBD1 covers 10 bases. Germline lookup yields CDR1 SGHDT and CDR2 YYEEEE. The CDR3 has 14 amino acids. V shed 3 bases, J shed 5 bases, and the junction held 5 bases outside the gene matches. This CDR3 reads CASSYGTGDHEQYF. Here the CDR3 DNA reads TGTGCCAGCAGCTACGGGACAGGGGACCACGAGCAGTACTTC.

This chain links TRBV4-3 with TRBJ2-5; no clear D gene. The CDR3 has 14 amino acids. CDR1 and CDR2 (germline): LGHNA, YSLEER. The V gene lost 1 base and the J gene lost 1 base, with 7 bases spanning the gap. CDR3 residues: CASSQVAIQETQYF. The DNA for the CDR3 is TGCGCCAGCAGCCAAGTAGCTATCCAAGAGACCCAGTACTTC.

V gene TRBV4-1 combines with J gene TRBJ1-4; no firm D call. CDR1 and CDR2 (germline): MGHRA, YSYEKL. The CDR3 length is 13 residues. V lost 3 bases and J 7 bases, leaving 9 bases between the germline ends. The CDR3 reads CASSQGPAEKLFF. The CDR3 DNA reads as TGCGCCAGCAGCCAGGGCCCTGCTGAAAAACTGTTTTTT.

The V and J genes are TRBV28 and TRBJ2-7, with 7 bases matching TRBD2. The CDR3 covers 15 residues. V lost 4 bases, J lost 0 bases, and 6 bases stayed unmatched. Germline loops: CDR1 MDHEN, CDR2 SYDVKM. CDR3 sequence: CASSSDGGSSYEQYF. The CDR3 DNA reads as TGTGCCAGCAGTTCAGACGGGGGGAGCTCCTACGAGCAGTACTTC.

In its sample, this clone was seen once. The chain combines TRBV6-5 with TRBJ1-1; tentative D call: TRBD1 (5 bases). The germline CDR1 and CDR2 sequences are MNHEY and SVGAGI. The CDR3 is 14 residues long. V lost 2 bases, J lost 4 bases, and 11 bases lay in between. CDR3 residues: CASSYRGGGTEAFF. The CDR3 region has the DNA TGTGCCAGCAGTTACCGTGGGGGGGGCACTGAAGCTTTCTTT.

V gene TRBV4-2 combines with J gene TRBJ1-5; D perhaps matches TRBD1 (6 bases). V was pared by 0 bases and J by 4 bases, with 13 bases between. CDR1 is LGHNA and CDR2 is YNFKEQ in the germline V gene. This CDR3 spans 16 amino acids. CDR3 DNA sequence: TGTGCCAGCAGCCAAGAACAGGGTATTCGGAATCAGCCCCAGCATTTT. Protein sequence: CASSQEQGIRNQPQHF.

The chain has TRBV7-2 and TRBJ1-1; D is unresolved. The germline gives CDR1 SGHTA, CDR2 FQGNSA. V was pared by 2 bases and J by 3 bases, with 10 bases between. This CDR3 comprises 14 residues. The CDR3 sequence is CASSLLSSYTEAFF. The DNA of the CDR3 is TGTGCCAGCAGCTTATTATCGTCCTACACTGAAGCTTTCTTT.

The chain couples TRBV7-2 to TRBJ2-5; 14 bases map to TRBD2. Trimming at V came to 1 base and at J to 3 bases, leaving 1 base not matched to a gene. From germline, CDR1 is SGHTA and CDR2 FQGNSA. This CDR3 has 16 residues. CDR3 nucleotides: TGTGCCAGCAGCTTAGGGGGACTAGCGGGGGAAGAGACCCAGTACTTC. Translated, it gives CASSLGGLAGEETQYF.

The V gene is TRBV5-6, the J gene TRBJ2-7; 7 nucleotides match TRBD1. This CDR3 has 13 amino acids. Germline V CDR1 and CDR2: SGHDT, YYEEEE. The V and J ends lost 2 bases and 3 bases, in that order; junction bases with no gene match: 2. The CDR3: CASSFGQDYEQYF. The CDR3 coding sequence is TGTGCCAGCAGCTTTGGACAGGACTACGAGCAGTACTTC.

The chain is built from TRBV5-4 and TRBJ1-1; 8 nucleotides align to TRBD1. The ends lost 0 bases at V and 4 bases at J; junction bases unmatched: 5. There are 15 residues in the CDR3. The germline CDR1 and CDR2 sequences are SGHNT and YYREEE (reference sequence). The CDR3 DNA reads as TGTGCCAGCAGCTTGGGCCCGGACAGGGCCACTGAAGCTTTCTTT. This codes for CASSLGPDRATEAFF. The full variable domain, in which reference TRBV5-4 and TRBJ1-1 provide the parts outside the CDR3, is ETGVTQSPTHLIKTRGQQVTLRCSSQSGHNTVSWYQQALGQGPQFIFQYYREEENGRGNFPPRFSGLQFPNYSSELNVNALELDDSALYLCASSLGPDRATEAFFGQGTRLTVV.

The chain recombines TRBV4-3 with TRBJ2-5, with 7 bases that match TRBD1. CDR1 and CDR2 from the germline V gene are LGHNA and YSLEER. The CDR3 sequence is 14 residues long. V shed 2 bases, J shed 5 bases, and the junction held 5 bases outside the gene matches. In DNA, the CDR3 is TGCGCCAGCAGCCAACACAGGGGCTCGGAGACCCAGTACTTC. The encoded protein is CASSQHRGSETQYF.

This clone was observed once. The CDR3 region is CASSEADQVYGYTF. The CDR3 DNA sequence: TGTGCCAGCAGTGAAGCCGACCAGGTGTATGGCTACACCTTC. The chain employs TRBV6-1 and TRBJ1-2; D call uncertain. Germline V lookup: CDR1 MNHNS, CDR2 SASEGT. V lost 0 bases, J lost 5 bases, and 10 bases lay in between. This CDR3 has 14 residues.

V usage is TRBV7-9 and J usage is TRBJ1-1, with a tentative D call TRBD1 (5 bases). The CDR3 covers 15 residues. V lost 1 base and J 10 bases, leaving 19 bases between the germline ends. In germline, CDR1 is SEHNR, CDR2 FQNEAQ (reference sequence). The CDR3 here is CASSLEGARGVGAFF. The CDR3 bases are TGTGCCAGCAGCTTAGAAGGGGCAAGGGGCGTTGGAGCTTTCTTT.

The chain is built from TRBV5-4 and TRBJ2-7; D might be TRBD1 (6 bases). V lost 4 bases and J lost 7, with 21 bases in between. The CDR3 contains 15 residues. The germline CDR1 and CDR2 sequences are SGHNT and YYREEE (reference sequence). The CDR3 nucleotides are TGTGCCAGCAGCGCCAAATGGGACATCACGGGGGAGCAGTACTTC. Translated, it gives CASSAKWDITGEQYF. The complete variable domain, with remaining parts taken from reference TRBV5-4 and TRBJ2-7, reads ETGVTQSPTHLIKTRGQQVTLRCSSQSGHNTVSWYQQALGQGPQFIFQYYREEENGRGNFPPRFSGLQFPNYSSELNVNALELDDSALYLCASSAKWDITGEQYFGPGTRLTVT.

The rearrangement uses TRBV6-5 and TRBJ1-1, with a weak D call TRBD1 (6 bases). Germline CDR1 MNHEY, CDR2 SVGAGI. With 6 bases removed from V and 6 bases from J, the gap between germline ends came to 20 bases. This CDR3 has 15 amino acids. The CDR3 DNA is TGTGCCAGCAGACCCTATCGGGGGGCGGTCCCTGAAGCTTTCTTT. Translating gives CASRPYRGAVPEAFF.

The chain combines TRBV6-5 with TRBJ2-3; the match to TRBD2 covers 12 bases. Germline assignment: CDR1 MNHEY and CDR2 SVGAGI. This CDR3 is built from 16 residues. Trimming took 4 bases from V and 2 from J; bases not matched to a gene: 4. In DNA form, the CDR3 reads TGTGCCAGCAGTTGGACTAGCGGGGTCCCCACAGATACGCAGTATTTT. Protein sequence: CASSWTSGVPTDTQYF.